These T cell receptor beta chains were read from a single sample in a study of Ad26.COV2.S vaccination and SARS-CoV-2 variants. Sequencing was performed with immunoSEQ multiplex PCR; in TCRdb, only in-frame clones are kept and a portion is missing. The sample has some 420,000 clones, approximately 90% seen once. Sequencing used peripheral blood, obtained in a trial of Ad26.COV2.S vaccine versus placebo. The receptors were gathered from a person between 18 and 65 years old who received the Ad26.COV2.S COVID-19 vaccine or a placebo. The CDR3 runs from the conserved cysteine through the conserved F or W. A D gene is named only where the DNA matches it firmly. Expanded clones are given a class, and other clones once, few, many or no size at all.

j_gene: TRBJ2-7; v_gene: TRBV3-1/TRBV3-2; d_gene: TRBD1; abundance: NA; CDR3nt: TGTGCCAGCAGCCCCGGGACAGGGGTCCACGAGCAGTACTTC; CDR3aa: CASSPGTGVHEQYF
j_gene: TRBJ2-4; v_gene: TRBV3-1/TRBV3-2; d_gene: TRBD2; abundance: NA; CDR3nt: TGTGCCAGCAGCCAAGTGGGGGGGGTCAAAAACATTCAGTACTTC; CDR3aa: CASSQVGGVKNIQYF
j_gene: TRBJ1-1; v_gene: TRBV29-1; d_gene: NA; abundance: NA; CDR3nt: TGCAGCGTTGCTCAGGGGAACACTGAAGCTTTCTTT; CDR3aa: CSVAQGNTEAFF
j_gene: TRBJ2-7; v_gene: TRBV5-1; d_gene: NA; abundance: NA; CDR3nt: TGCGCCAGCAAAGGGGCCAACACCTACGAGCAGTACTTC; CDR3aa: CASKGANTYEQYF
j_gene: TRBJ1-5; v_gene: TRBV4-3; d_gene: NA; abundance: NA; CDR3nt: TGCGCCAGCAGCCAAGACAGGCAATTGGGTCAGCCCCAGCATTTT; CDR3aa: CASSQDRQLGQPQHF
j_gene: TRBJ2-2; v_gene: TRBV5-1; d_gene: NA; abundance: NA; CDR3nt: TGCGCCAGCAGCTTGGGGGGGAACACCGGGGAGCTGTTTTTT; CDR3aa: CASSLGGNTGELFF
j_gene: TRBJ1-5; v_gene: TRBV28; d_gene: NA; abundance: NA; CDR3nt: TGTGCCAGCAGTTTATACCGACAGGTTTATAGCAATCAGCCCCAGCATTTT; CDR3aa: CASSLYRQVYSNQPQHF
j_gene: TRBJ2-7; v_gene: TRBV2; d_gene: NA; abundance: NA; CDR3nt: TGTGCCAGCAGTGATTCCAGCCTAAGCTCCTACGAGCAGTACTTC; CDR3aa: CASSDSSLSSYEQYF
j_gene: TRBJ1-4; v_gene: TRBV27; d_gene: NA; abundance: NA; CDR3nt: TGTGCCAGCACTTCCTACACATCAACTAATGAAAAACTGTTTTTT; CDR3aa: CASTSYTSTNEKLFF
j_gene: TRBJ2-3; v_gene: TRBV29-1; d_gene: NA; abundance: NA; CDR3nt: TGCAGCGTTGAAGGGACTATCCACACAGATACGCAGTATTTT; CDR3aa: CSVEGTIHTDTQYF
j_gene: TRBJ1-5; v_gene: TRBV4-2; d_gene: NA; abundance: once; CDR3nt: TGTGCCAGCAGCCAAGAGGGGCATAGCAATCAGCCCCAGCATTTT; CDR3aa: CASSQEGHSNQPQHF
j_gene: TRBJ2-7; v_gene: TRBV7-9; d_gene: NA; abundance: NA; CDR3nt: TGTGCCAGCAGCTTAGTCAGGGGGGCACATTACGAGCAGTACTTC; CDR3aa: CASSLVRGAHYEQYF
j_gene: TRBJ1-6; v_gene: TRBV30; d_gene: NA; abundance: NA; CDR3nt: TGTGCCTGGAGTGTCGGGATCGGGGCTGTTGATTCACCCCTCCACTTT; CDR3aa: CAWSVGIGAVDSPLHF
j_gene: TRBJ2-7; v_gene: TRBV11-2; d_gene: NA; abundance: NA; CDR3nt: TGTGCCAGCAGCTTGGGCTTCGGCAGACCCTACGAGCAGTACTTC; CDR3aa: CASSLGFGRPYEQYF
j_gene: TRBJ2-3; v_gene: TRBV19; d_gene: TRBD2; abundance: NA; CDR3nt: TGTGCCAGTAGTATAAAGCGGGGGGCCACAGATACGCAGTATTTT; CDR3aa: CASSIKRGATDTQYF
j_gene: TRBJ2-7; v_gene: TRBV10-3; d_gene: NA; abundance: NA; CDR3nt: TGTGCCATCAGTAACTCCTACGAGCAGTACTTC; CDR3aa: CAISNSYEQYF
j_gene: TRBJ2-2; v_gene: TRBV29-1; d_gene: TRBD1; abundance: NA; CDR3nt: TGCAGCGTTGAATCAGGGGGCTTACGGAGTACCGGGGAGCTGTTTTTT; CDR3aa: CSVESGGLRSTGELFF
j_gene: TRBJ1-6; v_gene: TRBV7-9; d_gene: NA; abundance: once; CDR3nt: TGTGCCAGCAGCTTCGGGGACCTGAGCTCCTATAATTCACCCCTCCACTTT; CDR3aa: CASSFGDLSSYNSPLHF
j_gene: TRBJ2-7; v_gene: TRBV7-2; d_gene: NA; abundance: NA; CDR3nt: TGTGCCAGCAGCTTAGGTCCGACGGGACACTCCTACGAGCAGTACTTC; CDR3aa: CASSLGPTGHSYEQYF
j_gene: TRBJ1-4; v_gene: TRBV5-1; d_gene: NA; abundance: NA; CDR3nt: TGCGCCAGCAGGGGTCCGGAGCGTGAAAAACTGTTTTTT; CDR3aa: CASRGPEREKLFF
j_gene: TRBJ1-1; v_gene: TRBV29-1; d_gene: TRBD1; abundance: NA; CDR3nt: TGCAGCGTTGAACGGACAGGGAACACTGAAGCTTTCTTT; CDR3aa: CSVERTGNTEAFF
j_gene: TRBJ2-7; v_gene: TRBV30; d_gene: NA; abundance: NA; CDR3nt: TGTGCCTGGAGTGCTCCACGCCTCTCCTACGAGCAGTACTTC; CDR3aa: CAWSAPRLSYEQYF
j_gene: TRBJ2-7; v_gene: TRBV7-2; d_gene: NA; abundance: NA; CDR3nt: TGTGCCAGCAGCTCCGGCCCTTTTCCCTACGAGCAGTACTTC; CDR3aa: CASSSGPFPYEQYF
j_gene: TRBJ2-7; v_gene: TRBV6-5; d_gene: NA; abundance: once; CDR3nt: TGTGCCAGCAGTTACAGAGGGGGGCCTTACGAGCAGTACTTC; CDR3aa: CASSYRGGPYEQYF
j_gene: TRBJ2-4; v_gene: TRBV29-1; d_gene: NA; abundance: once; CDR3nt: TGCAGCGTTCTGGCGAACATTCAGTACTTC; CDR3aa: CSVLANIQYF
j_gene: TRBJ2-5; v_gene: TRBV5-1; d_gene: NA; abundance: NA; CDR3nt: TGCGCCAGCAGCTTGGCCTCACAGTACCAAGAGACCCAGTACTTC; CDR3aa: CASSLASQYQETQYF
j_gene: TRBJ2-3; v_gene: TRBV6-2/TRBV6-3; d_gene: TRBD1; abundance: NA; CDR3nt: TGTGCCAGCAGCACGACAGGGACCTTGGGAGATACGCAGTATTTT; CDR3aa: CASSTTGTLGDTQYF
j_gene: TRBJ2-7; v_gene: TRBV11-2; d_gene: TRBD2; abundance: NA; CDR3nt: TGTGCCAGCAGCATTGGACTAGCGGGGGCCTACGAGCAGTACTTC; CDR3aa: CASSIGLAGAYEQYF
j_gene: TRBJ2-1; v_gene: TRBV10-2; d_gene: TRBD2; abundance: NA; CDR3nt: TGCGCCAGCACCGGGACTAGCGGGGGCCTAGGGAATGAGCAGTTCTTC; CDR3aa: CASTGTSGGLGNEQFF
j_gene: TRBJ2-1; v_gene: TRBV6-5; d_gene: NA; abundance: NA; CDR3nt: TGTGCCAGCAGTTACAAGGGCTCCTACAATGAGCAGTTCTTC; CDR3aa: CASSYKGSYNEQFF
j_gene: TRBJ2-7; v_gene: TRBV14; d_gene: NA; abundance: once; CDR3nt: TGTGCCAGCAGCCAAGAAAAGGGAAGGTCCTACGAGCAGTACTTC; CDR3aa: CASSQEKGRSYEQYF
j_gene: TRBJ2-7; v_gene: TRBV6-5; d_gene: TRBD1; abundance: once; CDR3nt: TGTGCCAGCAGTTATTGGACAGGGGCCGGCGAGCAGTACTTC; CDR3aa: CASSYWTGAGEQYF
j_gene: TRBJ2-5; v_gene: TRBV6-5; d_gene: NA; abundance: NA; CDR3nt: TGTGCCAGCAGTTACCGGAGACAGCAAGAGACCCAGTACTTC; CDR3aa: CASSYRRQQETQYF
j_gene: TRBJ2-1; v_gene: TRBV4-3; d_gene: NA; abundance: NA; CDR3nt: TGCGCCAGCAGCCAAGATGTAGGCAGCTACAATGAGCAGTTCTTC; CDR3aa: CASSQDVGSYNEQFF
j_gene: TRBJ2-2; v_gene: TRBV7-3; d_gene: TRBD2; abundance: NA; CDR3nt: TGTGCCAGCAGCACGGGACTAGCGGGGGCCACCGGGGAGCTGTTTTTT; CDR3aa: CASSTGLAGATGELFF
j_gene: TRBJ2-7; v_gene: TRBV14; d_gene: NA; abundance: NA; CDR3nt: TGTGCCAGCAGCCGCTCTAGATTGGATATCGAGTACTTC; CDR3aa: CASSRSRLDIEYF
j_gene: TRBJ2-2; v_gene: TRBV11-2; d_gene: TRBD2; abundance: NA; CDR3nt: TGTGCCAGCAGCTTAGCATCAAGCGGGGGGTACACCGGGGAGCTGTTTTTT; CDR3aa: CASSLASSGGYTGELFF
j_gene: TRBJ2-1; v_gene: TRBV24-1; d_gene: TRBD1; abundance: NA; CDR3nt: TGTGCCACCAGACCCGGGACAGGGCGCTACAATGAGCAGTTCTTC; CDR3aa: CATRPGTGRYNEQFF
j_gene: TRBJ1-2; v_gene: TRBV10-3; d_gene: TRBD1; abundance: NA; CDR3nt: TGTGCCATCAGTGACCCGGGACAGCAGGGCTACACCTTC; CDR3aa: CAISDPGQQGYTF
j_gene: TRBJ2-2; v_gene: TRBV7-2; d_gene: NA; abundance: NA; CDR3nt: TGTGCCAGCAGCGAAAGGGGGGACACCGGGGAGCTGTTTTTT; CDR3aa: CASSERGDTGELFF
j_gene: TRBJ2-7; v_gene: TRBV5-1; d_gene: NA; abundance: NA; CDR3nt: TGCGCCAGCAGCTTCGGTAGCGGCTACGAGCAGTACTTC; CDR3aa: CASSFGSGYEQYF
j_gene: TRBJ2-2; v_gene: TRBV4-1; d_gene: NA; abundance: NA; CDR3nt: TGCGCCAGCAGCCCACCCTTATTGGGGGCGAACACCGGGGAGCTGTTTTTT; CDR3aa: CASSPPLLGANTGELFF
j_gene: TRBJ1-6; v_gene: TRBV19; d_gene: TRBD1; abundance: few; CDR3nt: TGTGCCAGTAGTTCAATCGCAGGGGGGAATTCACCCCTCCACTTT; CDR3aa: CASSSIAGGNSPLHF
j_gene: TRBJ2-5; v_gene: TRBV1; d_gene: NA; abundance: NA; CDR3nt: TGCACCAGCAGCCTTGAAGAGACCCAGTACTTC; CDR3aa: CTSSLEETQYF
j_gene: TRBJ2-3; v_gene: TRBV7-3; d_gene: TRBD2; abundance: NA; CDR3nt: TGTGCCAGCAGCTTAAGGCCTACCGGGACTAGCGGCCTCACGGATACGCAGTATTTT; CDR3aa: CASSLRPTGTSGLTDTQYF